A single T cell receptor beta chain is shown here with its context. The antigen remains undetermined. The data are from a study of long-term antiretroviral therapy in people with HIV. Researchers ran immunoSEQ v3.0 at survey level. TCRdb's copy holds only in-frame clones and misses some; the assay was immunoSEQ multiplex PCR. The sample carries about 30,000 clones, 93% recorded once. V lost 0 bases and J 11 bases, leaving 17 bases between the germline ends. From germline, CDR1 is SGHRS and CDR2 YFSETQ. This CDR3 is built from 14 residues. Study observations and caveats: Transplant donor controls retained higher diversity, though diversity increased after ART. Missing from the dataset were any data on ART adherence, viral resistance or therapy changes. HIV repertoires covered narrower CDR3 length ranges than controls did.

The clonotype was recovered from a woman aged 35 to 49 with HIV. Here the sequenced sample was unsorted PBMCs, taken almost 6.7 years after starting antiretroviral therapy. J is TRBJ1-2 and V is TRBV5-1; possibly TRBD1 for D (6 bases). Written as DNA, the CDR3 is TGCGCCAGCAGCTTGGAAGGGGGGGCTCTCCGATACACCTTC. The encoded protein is CASSLEGGALRYTF.